This T cell receptor (beta chain) was identified in a study of cytomegalovirus exposure and HLA in healthy donors. The CDR3 is made up of 13 amino acids. Germline CDR1 is SGHAT and CDR2 is FQDESV (reference sequence). With 5 bases removed from V and 4 bases from J, the gap between germline ends came to 8 bases. Some clones are missing from TCRdb's copy, which holds only in-frame ones; the method was immunoSEQ multiplex PCR. The sample carries around 93,000 clones, 85% recorded once. Donors came from a validation cohort of over a hundred subjects, distinct from the first 666-subject cohort. This clonotype originated in a man between 18 and 29 years old in good health and CMV-seropositive. This chain joins TRBV11-1 and TRBJ2-2; possible D gene TRBD2, 6 bases. Source material: PBMCs. CDR3 region: CASSAGSTGELFF. CDR3 nucleotide sequence: TGTGCCAGCAGCGCGGGGAGCACCGGGGAGCTGTTTTTT. The variable domain in full, completed from reference TRBV11-1 and TRBJ2-2, reads EAEVAQSPRYKITEKSQAVAFWCDPISGHATLYWYRQILGQGPELLVQFQDESVVDDSQLPKDRFSAERLKGVDSTLKIQPAELGDSAMYLCASSAGSTGELFFGEGSRLTVL.